These T cell receptor beta chains were read from a single sample in a study of shared clonotypes between healthy human individuals. The method was immunoSEQ multiplex PCR; TCRdb's version includes in-frame clones alone and lacks a portion of them. The table has some 630,000 clones, around 72% seen once; the top ten hold about 1.7%. Sequencing input: memory CD4+ T cells sorted from blood. These receptors originate from a woman aged 25 to 39 in good health. The CDR3 runs from the conserved cysteine through the conserved F or W. The D gene is left open where the match is weak. The size field is filled for only some rows; it gives once, few, many or a size class.

D,V,size,J,CDR3,DNA
.,TRBV28,.,TRBJ2-5,CASSVTTGRETQYF,TGTGCCAGCAGTGTGACTACAGGGCGAGAGACCCAGTACTTC
TRBD1,TRBV7-3,few,TRBJ2-5,CASSLSGRGETQYF,TGTGCCAGCAGCTTAAGCGGCAGGGGGGAGACCCAGTACTTC
.,TRBV2,.,TRBJ2-1,CASSERQEFTYNEQFF,TGTGCCAGCAGTGAAAGGCAGGAGTTTACCTACAATGAGCAGTTCTTC
.,TRBV28,.,TRBJ2-1,CASSFPGASYNEQFF,TGTGCCAGCAGTTTCCCCGGGGCCTCCTACAATGAGCAGTTCTTC
.,TRBV7-3,.,TRBJ1-3,CASSLSGDSGNTIYF,TGTGCCAGCAGCTTAAGTGGGGACTCTGGAAACACCATATATTTT
TRBD2,TRBV30,once,TRBJ2-1,CAWSALERGYEQFF,TGTGCCTGGAGCGCCTTGGAGCGGGGTTATGAGCAGTTCTTC
TRBD1,TRBV28,once,TRBJ1-4,CASSTTGKEEKLFF,TGTGCCAGCAGTACGACAGGGAAGGAAGAAAAACTGTTTTTT
.,TRBV7-2,.,TRBJ1-5,CASSLIPTRGNQPQHF,TGTGCCAGCAGCTTAATTCCCACCCGGGGCAATCAGCCCCAGCATTTT
.,TRBV19,.,TRBJ2-5,CASSIGLQETQYF,TGTGCCAGTAGTATTGGTCTCCAAGAGACCCAGTACTTC
.,TRBV5-6,.,TRBJ2-5,CASSFRGTQYF,TGTGCCAGCAGCTTCAGAGGGACCCAGTACTTC
.,TRBV7-3,.,TRBJ1-5,CASSFDHNQPQHF,TGTGCCAGCAGCTTTGACCACAATCAGCCCCAGCATTTT
.,TRBV7-9,many,TRBJ2-1,CAREGSGNEQFF,TGTGCCAGAGAAGGGAGTGGCAATGAGCAGTTCTTC
TRBD1,TRBV18,.,TRBJ2-2,CASSPRDRASGELFF,TGTGCCAGCTCTCCACGGGACAGGGCGTCCGGGGAGCTGTTTTTT
TRBD2,TRBV4-1,.,TRBJ2-2,CASSRLAGGRLNTGELFF,TGCGCCAGCAGCCGGCTGGCGGGAGGTCGATTGAACACCGGGGAGCTGTTTTTT
.,TRBV5-1,.,TRBJ2-3,CASSFGDVSTDTQYF,TGCGCCAGCAGTTTCGGGGACGTTAGCACAGATACGCAGTATTTT
.,TRBV5-4,.,TRBJ2-6,CASSSVRGSGANVLTF,TGTGCCAGCAGCTCAGTCAGGGGCTCTGGGGCCAACGTCCTGACTTTC
.,TRBV28,.,TRBJ2-7,CASTDSRYEQYF,TGTGCCAGCACTGACTCCCGCTACGAGCAGTACTTC
TRBD1,TRBV19,.,TRBJ2-7,CASSRTGGSYEQYF,TGTGCCAGTAGTCGGACAGGGGGCTCCTACGAGCAGTACTTC
.,TRBV6-5,once,TRBJ1-2,CASTLFGGDNYGYTF,TGTGCCAGCACACTATTCGGGGGGGATAACTATGGCTACACCTTC
.,TRBV5-1,.,TRBJ1-1,CASSLFEDTEAFF,TGCGCCAGCAGCTTGTTTGAAGACACTGAAGCTTTCTTT
TRBD2,TRBV11-2,.,TRBJ2-1,CASSPGTSGTKEQFF,TGTGCCAGCAGCCCAGGGACTAGCGGGACTAAGGAGCAGTTCTTC
.,TRBV27,.,TRBJ1-1,CASTPRGLWTEAFF,TGTGCCAGCACCCCGAGAGGCCTTTGGACTGAAGCTTTCTTT
.,TRBV6-1,.,TRBJ1-2,CASSERAAYGYTF,TGTGCCAGCAGTGAAAGGGCAGCCTATGGCTACACCTTC
TRBD1,TRBV11-2,many,TRBJ1-3,CASSAGTGHRTIYF,TGTGCCAGCAGCGCCGGGACAGGCCATCGGACCATATATTTT
TRBD1,TRBV7-9,.,TRBJ1-4,CASSSTGGDEKLFF,TGTGCCAGCAGCTCGACAGGGGGGGACGAAAAACTGTTTTTT
.,TRBV28,.,TRBJ1-2,CASSLTLGQMDGYTF,TGTGCCAGCAGTTTGACCCTGGGACAAATGGATGGCTACACCTTC
TRBD2,TRBV5-1,.,TRBJ2-1,CASSVPGLARNEQFF,TGCGCCAGCAGCGTGCCGGGACTAGCTAGAAATGAGCAGTTCTTC
TRBD1,TRBV2,.,TRBJ2-6,CASSPLDRFNSGANVLTF,TGTGCCAGCAGTCCGCTGGACAGGTTCAACTCTGGGGCCAACGTCCTGACTTTC
.,TRBV11-2,.,TRBJ1-1,CASSFGQYTEAFF,TGTGCCAGCAGCTTCGGCCAGTACACTGAAGCTTTCTTT
.,TRBV2,.,TRBJ1-5,CASSARGIGNQPQHF,TGTGCCAGCAGTGCGAGGGGCATCGGCAATCAGCCCCAGCATTTT
TRBD2,TRBV4-2,.,TRBJ2-7,CASSPDVAGGGIEQYF,TGTGCCAGCAGCCCAGACGTGGCGGGAGGAGGGATCGAGCAGTACTTC
.,TRBV6-1,few,TRBJ2-6,CASSEEDSGANVLTF,TGTGCCAGCAGTGAGGAAGACTCTGGGGCCAACGTCCTGACTTTC
.,TRBV4-2,few,TRBJ2-7,CASSQDRSYEQYF,TGTGCCAGCAGCCAAGATAGGAGTTACGAGCAGTACTTC
.,TRBV27,.,TRBJ2-4,CASSSILAKNIQYF,TGTGCCAGCAGTTCGATCCTAGCCAAAAACATTCAGTACTTC
.,TRBV28,.,TRBJ1-2,CASSSPTGFSRGYTF,TGTGCCAGCAGTTCCCCGACAGGATTCTCACGTGGCTACACCTTC
.,TRBV27,few,TRBJ2-7,CASRSTGLIHEQYF,TGTGCCAGCAGATCAACAGGGCTTATCCACGAGCAGTACTTC